What follows are 13 T cell receptor beta chains derived from one specimen sequenced in a study of T-cell reconstitution after alpha-beta-depleted transplantation in children. The library targeted TCRbeta and was prepared with unique molecular identifiers. A single record per CDR3 protein comes from TCRdb applying MiXCR to the PCR reads. This sample has some 180,000 distinct CDR3 sequences; 5.5% to 7% occur once, and the top ten carry less than 7%. This sample comprised PBMCs, obtained before TCRalphabeta/CD19-depleted stem cell transplant. The source of these receptors is a boy younger than 10 with acute lymphoblastic leukemia, due to receive a stem cell transplant.

This clonotype was seen at least ten times. The V and J genes are TRBV12-3 or TRBV12-4 and TRBJ1-1; no clear D. This CDR3 is 13 amino acids long. The V gene lost 10 bases and the J gene lost 7 bases, with 19 bases spanning the gap. The CDR3 sequence: CATSSMAGNEAFF. The CDR3 DNA follows: TGTGCCACCAGCAGTATGGCTGGAAATGAAGCTTTCTTT.

V gene TRBV6-1 combines with J gene TRBJ2-4, with TRBD2 as a possible D gene (7 bases). CDR3 size: 12 residues. The V end lost 7 bases, the J end lost 16 bases, and 20 bases lay between the germline ends. Germline loops: CDR1 MNHNS, CDR2 SASEGT. DNA for the CDR3: TGTGCCAGCACCCCGACTAGCAGGGGTCATTACTTC. Translation gives CASTPTSRGHYF.

The chain is built from TRBV30 and TRBJ2-1; 9 bases align to TRBD2. J gave up 7 bases and V 0 bases, and 7 bases lay outside the gene matches. The CDR3 covers 15 residues. Germline CDR1 and CDR2: GTSNPN and SVGIG (reference sequence). CDR3 in DNA: TGTGCCTGGAGTGTATTAGCGGGAGTTGGGAATGAGCAGTTCTTC. Its protein product is CAWSVLAGVGNEQFF.

This clonotype was seen only a few times. The chain is built from TRBV30 and TRBJ2-5; TRBD1 agrees at 7 bases. The V gene's germline CDR1 is GTSNPN and CDR2 SVGIG (reference sequence). The CDR3 runs 13 residues. The V and J ends lost 5 bases and 1 base, in that order; junction bases with no gene match: 4. For the CDR3, the DNA is TGTGCCTGGGGCACAGGGGCCCAAGAGACCCAGTACTTC. It codes for CAWGTGAQETQYF.

This clonotype showed up many times. The chain carries TRBV20-1 and TRBJ2-7; the match to TRBD1 covers 7 bases. V dropped 3 bases and J dropped 0; count of bases not matched to a gene: 5. The CDR3 contains 14 residues. Germline V CDR1 and CDR2: DFQATT, SNEGSKA (reference sequence). The CDR3 sequence: CSARPDRSSYEQYF. In nucleotides, the CDR3 is TGCAGTGCTAGGCCGGACAGGAGCTCCTACGAGCAGTACTTC.

The sample holds many counts of this clonotype. The V and J genes are TRBV5-1 and TRBJ2-7; no clear D gene. Trimming shortened V by 0 bases and J by 3 bases, and 10 bases separated the two germline ends. Germline V gene lookup returns CDR1 SGHRS and CDR2 YFSETQ. The CDR3 loop spans 14 amino acids. The CDR3 reads CASSLVDLNYEQYF. The CDR3, as DNA: TGCGCCAGCAGCTTGGTTGATCTAAACTACGAGCAGTACTTC.

This clonotype was detected only a few times. The CDR3, as DNA: TGTGCCATTGGGTTGTCGACGGGACAGGGCTCAAATTCACCCCTCCACTTT. Amino acids: CAIGLSTGQGSNSPLHF. The chain joins TRBV10-3 to TRBJ1-6; 9 nucleotides line up with TRBD1. The V gene's germline CDR1 is ENHRY and CDR2 SYGVKD. The CDR3 runs 17 residues. V gave up 9 bases and J gave up 7 bases; unmatched junction bases: 16.

The table lists this clonotype with a few counts. The gene calls are TRBV20-1 and TRBJ1-2; TRBD1 might be the D (5 bases). Germline-derived CDR1 and CDR2 are DFQATT and SNEGSKA (reference sequence). The CDR3 is 15 residues long. V was clipped by 6 bases and J by 7 bases, with 24 bases between them. The CDR3: CSAPKGLTFVGGYTF. Written as DNA, the CDR3 is TGCAGTGCCCCGAAGGGGCTCACCTTTGTGGGTGGCTACACCTTC.

This clonotype has ten or more counts. The V gene is TRBV5-1, the J gene TRBJ2-1; D not resolved. This CDR3 comprises 11 residues. Looked up from germline, CDR1 is SGHRS and CDR2 is YFSETQ. The germline V and J ends were trimmed by 5 bases and 7 bases, with 7 bases remaining between them. In DNA, the CDR3 is TGCGCCAGCAGAAACGGAAATGAGCAGTTCTTC. It specifies CASRNGNEQFF.

This clonotype was counted between two and nine times. This chain uses TRBV11-2 with TRBJ2-2, with D perhaps matching TRBD1 or TRBD2 (5 bases each). CDR1 SGHAT and CDR2 FQNNGV come from the germline V gene. The V and J ends lost 5 bases and 7 bases respectively, with 17 bases between them. This CDR3 spans 15 amino acids. The CDR3 is CASSNIRGPLGELFF. In nucleotides, the CDR3 is TGTGCCAGCAGCAACATCCGGGGCCCTCTCGGGGAGCTGTTTTTT.

There are a few counts of this clonotype. As DNA, the CDR3 is TGCAGCGTTGATGCGGGACTAGCGGGGAACAATGAGCAGTTCTTC. Its protein is CSVDAGLAGNNEQFF. The rearrangement joins TRBV29-1 to TRBJ2-1; the match to TRBD2 covers 13 bases. The CDR3 length is 15 residues. Germline V CDR1 and CDR2: SQVTM, ANQGSEA. V lost 3 bases to trimming and J lost 5 bases; unmatched junction nucleotides: 4.

There are a few counts of this clonotype. The chain uses TRBV30 and TRBJ2-1; TRBD2 is a possible D gene (6 bases). This CDR3 region has 15 residues. Germline-derived CDR1 and CDR2 are GTSNPN and SVGIG (reference sequence). Trimming pared 2 bases from V and 0 bases from J, leaving 11 bases between. The chain's CDR3 is CAWSFGGSSYNEQFF. CDR3 nucleotide sequence: TGTGCCTGGAGTTTCGGGGGTAGCTCCTACAATGAGCAGTTCTTC.

This clonotype was seen many times. This chain links TRBV27 with TRBJ2-7; 8 bases agree with TRBD1. The CDR3 length is 14 residues. Germline V gives CDR1 MNHEY, CDR2 SMNVEV (reference sequence). The trim removed 5 bases at V and 6 bases at J, leaving 9 bases unmatched. The CDR3 loop reads CASSRQGNTGEQYF. The CDR3 coding sequence is TGTGCCAGCAGTCGACAGGGGAATACTGGCGAGCAGTACTTC.